This is a list of T cell receptor beta chains from one sample in a study of T cell repertoires in cytomegalovirus infection. TCRdb processed the reads anew with MiXCR; each CDR3 protein has one entry. The sample contains more than 85,000 distinct CDR3 sequences, approximately 17% of which appear only once. The sample taken for sequencing was PBMCs. The receptors derive from a human donor in good health (CMV status not recorded). Some clones in this sample may be carry-over from other donors' samples. CDR3s include the opening cysteine and the closing phenylalanine or tryptophan. A D gene is named only where the DNA matches it firmly. The size entry is marked missing in some rows and otherwise reads once, few, many or a size class.

v_gene	j_gene	d_gene	abundance	CDR3aa	CDR3nt
TRBV14	TRBJ1-1	.	many	CASRYTGQNTEAFF	TGTGCCAGCAGATATACAGGGCAGAACACTGAAGCTTTCTTT
TRBV3-1	TRBJ2-3	TRBD2	.	CASSRGGEDTQYF	TGTGCCAGCAGCCGCGGGGGAGAAGATACGCAGTATTTT
TRBV6-6	TRBJ1-6	TRBD1	.	CASSYGTEYSPLHF	TGTGCCAGCAGTTACGGGACAGAATATTCACCCCTCCACTTT
TRBV9	TRBJ2-7	TRBD1	few	CASSDTGGRKQYF	TGTGCCAGCAGCGACACAGGGGGGAGAAAGCAGTACTTC
TRBV7-3	TRBJ2-2	.	many	CASSLMGYANTGELFF	TGTGCCAGCAGCTTAATGGGTTACGCGAACACCGGGGAGCTGTTTTTT
TRBV12-3/TRBV12-4	TRBJ2-7	TRBD1	few	CASSLRGLSYEQYF	TGTGCCAGCAGTTTGAGGGGGCTCTCCTACGAGCAGTACTTC
TRBV7-2	TRBJ1-2	TRBD1	many	CASSPDRGRGGYTF	TGTGCCAGCAGTCCTGACAGGGGGCGAGGTGGCTACACCTTC
TRBV7-6	TRBJ2-6	.	.	CASSPLVGQRRSGANVLTF	TGTGCCAGCAGCCCGTTGGTGGGTCAGAGACGCTCTGGGGCCAACGTCCTGACTTTC
TRBV19	TRBJ1-5	.	.	CASQYAGNQPQHF	TGTGCCAGTCAGTATGCGGGGAATCAGCCCCAGCATTTT
TRBV27	TRBJ2-6	TRBD2	.	CASSFSGTSASGANVLTF	TGTGCCAGCAGTTTCTCCGGGACTAGCGCGTCTGGGGCCAACGTCCTGACTTTC
TRBV15	TRBJ2-3	.	many	CATSRDGLDTQYF	TGTGCCACCAGCAGAGATGGGCTAGATACGCAGTATTTT
TRBV28	TRBJ2-1	TRBD2	many	CASSFALAGRDNEQFF	TGTGCCAGCAGTTTCGCGCTAGCGGGGAGAGACAATGAGCAGTTCTTC
TRBV27	TRBJ2-5	.	few	CASSSVTVDGTQYF	TGTGCCAGCAGTTCGGTGACGGTAGATGGGACCCAGTACTTC
TRBV15	TRBJ2-3	.	many	CATGRGRFADTQYF	TGTGCCACGGGGCGCGGTCGGTTTGCAGATACGCAGTATTTT
TRBV6-5	TRBJ2-7	.	.	CATGRSYEQYF	TGTGCCACCGGCCGCTCCTACGAGCAGTACTTC
TRBV6-6	TRBJ2-3	.	.	CASSYGLVERTDTQYF	TGTGCCAGCAGTTACGGGTTAGTGGAACGCACAGATACGCAGTATTTT
TRBV7-2	TRBJ2-4	.	.	CAGSLEVNIQYF	TGTGCCGGCAGCTTAGAAGTAAACATTCAGTACTTC
TRBV10-3	TRBJ2-5	.	many	CAISAGGRGETQYF	TGTGCCATCAGTGCCGGGGGTCGGGGAGAGACCCAGTACTTC
TRBV11-3	TRBJ2-5	.	many	CASSLGGGRETQYF	TGTGCCAGCAGCCTTGGAGGGGGAAGGGAGACCCAGTACTTC
TRBV5-4	TRBJ1-6	.	many	CASSLGWERDSPLHF	TGTGCCAGCAGCTTGGGTTGGGAAAGGGATTCACCCCTCCACTTT
TRBV7-2	TRBJ2-7	.	many	CASSLRRDGYEQYF	TGTGCCAGCAGCTTAAGGCGGGACGGGTACGAGCAGTACTTC
TRBV7-2	TRBJ2-7	.	many	CASSPHAAVQSYEQYF	TGTGCCAGCAGCCCTCACGCGGCAGTTCAATCCTACGAGCAGTACTTC
TRBV5-6	TRBJ2-7	.	few	CASSLLTSDDSYEQYF	TGTGCCAGCAGCTTGTTAACGTCCGACGACTCCTACGAGCAGTACTTC
TRBV2	TRBJ2-3	.	.	CASSLGQRTDTQYF	TGTGCCAGCAGTTTAGGACAGCGCACAGATACGCAGTATTTT
TRBV27	TRBJ1-2	.	.	CASRPRHLNYGYTF	TGTGCCAGCAGACCGCGACACCTGAACTATGGCTACACCTTC
TRBV4-1	TRBJ1-2	TRBD1	few	CASSTRTGGNYGYTF	TGCGCCAGCAGCACTCGGACAGGTGGTAACTATGGCTACACCTTC
TRBV7-2	TRBJ1-1	.	.	CASSLDNSRWAFF	TGTGCCAGCAGCTTAGACAACTCCCGGTGGGCTTTCTTT
TRBV6-5	TRBJ2-3	TRBD2	.	CASSTRLAGADKQYF	TGTGCCAGCAGTACTCGACTAGCGGGGGCGGATAAGCAGTATTTT
TRBV29-1	TRBJ2-7	.	.	CSVFQGTYEQYF	TGCAGCGTTTTCCAGGGTACCTACGAGCAGTACTTC
TRBV7-2	TRBJ2-3	.	.	CASSLGWGRDTQYF	TGTGCCAGCAGCTTAGGGTGGGGACGGGATACGCAGTATTTT
TRBV7-2	TRBJ2-7	TRBD2	.	CASSFGLAGNYTQYF	TGTGCCAGCAGCTTTGGTTTAGCGGGGAACTACACGCAGTACTTC
TRBV28	TRBJ2-3	TRBD1	many	CASSLPGTGGRVTQYF	TGTGCCAGCAGTTTACCTGGGACAGGGGGACGGGTTACGCAGTATTTT
TRBV5-6	TRBJ1-5	.	.	CASSLYNGWNSNQPQHF	TGTGCCAGCAGCTTGTACAACGGTTGGAATAGCAATCAGCCCCAGCATTTT
TRBV7-2	TRBJ1-5	.	many	CASSSSTGLSNQPQHF	TGTGCCAGCAGCTCTTCGACAGGCCTTAGCAATCAGCCCCAGCATTTT
TRBV6-2/TRBV6-3	TRBJ2-5	TRBD1	.	CASSSPRTGDETQYF	TGTGCCAGCAGTTCCCCTAGGACAGGGGATGAGACCCAGTACTTC
TRBV7-3	TRBJ1-6	.	.	CASSPRDEVSPLHF	TGTGCCAGCAGCCCAAGGGATGAGGTCTCACCCCTCCACTTT
TRBV20-1	TRBJ1-1	TRBD1	few	CSATIGQVNTEAFF	TGCAGTGCTACTATTGGACAGGTGAACACTGAAGCTTTCTTT